The rows below give T cell receptor beta chains drawn from one sample of a study of technical replicates of blood from a handful of donors. Only in-frame clones appear in the TCRdb table, and some are missing; sequencing was by immunoSEQ multiplex PCR. The sample lists around 83,000 clones, more than 80% seen once, with about 0.26% in the top ten. The sequenced sample was T cells isolated from PBMCs. Receptor source: a human donor in good health. CDR3s leave out the opening cysteine and the closing phenylalanine or tryptophan.

cdr3_length: 14
j_call: TRBJ2-7
v_call: TRBV10-2
cdr3_aa: ASSEVTGLEIGEQY

cdr3_length: 13
j_call: TRBJ1-2
v_call: TRBV19
cdr3_aa: ASSLQTGGSYGYT

cdr3_length: 9
j_call: TRBJ2-1
v_call: TRBV27
cdr3_aa: ASSLLNEQF

cdr3_length: 12
j_call: TRBJ2-2
v_call: TRBV6-5
cdr3_aa: ASSYDRGTGELF

cdr3_length: 14
j_call: TRBJ2-5
v_call: TRBV7-9
cdr3_aa: ASSFLDASGGRTQY

cdr3_length: 12
j_call: TRBJ2-7
v_call: TRBV9
cdr3_aa: ASSVGISPYEQY

cdr3_length: 13
j_call: TRBJ2-5
v_call: TRBV7-9
cdr3_aa: ASSFLGTQQETQY

cdr3_length: 12
j_call: TRBJ2-7
v_call: TRBV10-1
cdr3_aa: ASSAVRGTYEQY

cdr3_length: 13
j_call: TRBJ2-7
v_call: TRBV28
cdr3_aa: ASSGLWQYNYEQY

cdr3_length: 13
j_call: TRBJ2-5
v_call: TRBV19
cdr3_aa: ASSTHQQDQETQY

cdr3_length: 11
j_call: TRBJ1-2
v_call: TRBV28
cdr3_aa: ASSPGTLYGYT

cdr3_length: 14
j_call: TRBJ2-3
v_call: TRBV4-2
cdr3_aa: ASSQGTSGATDTQY

cdr3_length: 13
j_call: TRBJ2-5
v_call: TRBV5-1
cdr3_aa: ASSLEMAPQETQY

cdr3_length: 14
j_call: TRBJ2-5
v_call: TRBV18
cdr3_aa: ASSPSLQRRQETQY

cdr3_length: 15
j_call: TRBJ1-2
v_call: TRBV7-9
cdr3_aa: ASSFRDRGLLEEGYT

cdr3_length: 13
j_call: TRBJ2-1
v_call: TRBV5-1
cdr3_aa: ASSLGLAGGREQF

cdr3_length: 10
j_call: TRBJ1-2
v_call: TRBV29-1
cdr3_aa: SGGQGSYGYT